One sample yielded the 9 T cell receptor beta chains listed below, sequenced in a study of somatic mutations in cytotoxic T cells in rheumatoid arthritis. The data were produced by immunoSEQ multiplex PCR, yet TCRdb's version contains in-frame clones alone and is incomplete. The sample holds about 12,000 clones, 70% to 80% seen once. The material sequenced was CD8+ T cells sorted from blood. These receptors all come from a man between 65 and 85 years old in good health.

The V gene is TRBV5-8, the J gene TRBJ2-5; 7 positions match TRBD1. V was clipped by 1 base and J by 4 bases; unmatched bases: 4. The CDR3 covers 14 residues. CDR1 SGHTS and CDR2 YDEGEE come from the germline V gene. This CDR3 reads CASSLRGGGETQYF. CDR3 in DNA: TGTGCCAGCAGCTTGCGAGGGGGCGGAGAGACCCAGTACTTC.

By sample share, this clone is large (0.1 to 1%). The chain recombines TRBV2 with TRBJ2-5; no clear D. V lost 0 bases and J 1 base, leaving 9 bases between the germline ends. The germline CDR1 and CDR2 sequences are SNHLY and FYNNEI. The CDR3 has 15 residues. The CDR3 sequence is CASSEAEASQETQYF. In DNA, the CDR3 is TGTGCCAGCAGTGAAGCCGAGGCCAGCCAAGAGACCCAGTACTTC.

The V call is TRBV13, the J call TRBJ1-5; the match to TRBD1 covers 7 bases. V gave up 2 bases and J gave up 3 bases; unmatched junction bases: 4. There are 15 residues in the CDR3. Germline assignment: CDR1 PRHDT and CDR2 FYEKMQ (reference sequence). The CDR3 DNA follows: TGTGCCAGCAGCTTATCAGGGGGGTTCAATCAGCCCCAGCATTTT. Its protein product is CASSLSGGFNQPQHF.

This sequence joins TRBV27 and TRBJ2-5, with 8 bases fitting TRBD2. The CDR3 consists of 14 residues. Trimming cost V 5 bases and J 3 bases; bases outside gene matches: 5. Germline CDR1 MNHEY, CDR2 SMNVEV (reference sequence). In DNA, the CDR3 is TGTGCCAGCAGTGCCGGACTAGCAGAAGAGACCCAGTACTTC. Translated: CASSAGLAEETQYF.

The chain links TRBV11-2 to TRBJ2-7, with a tentative D call TRBD2 (6 bases). The V gene's germline CDR1 is SGHAT and CDR2 FQNNGV. Trimming pared 7 bases from V and 1 base from J, leaving 23 bases between. This CDR3 spans 17 amino acids. The CDR3 nucleotides are TGTGCCAGCACCATAGGGACTCGCGCCACCTTTTCCTACGAGCAGTACTTC. This gives the protein CASTIGTRATFSYEQYF.

The chain is built from TRBV4-3 and TRBJ2-7; 7 bases fit TRBD2. J gave up 0 bases and V 1 base, and 3 bases lay outside the gene matches. The V gene's germline CDR1 is LGHNA and CDR2 YSLEER. CDR3 length: 15 amino acids. Here the CDR3 DNA reads TGCGCCAGCAGCCAAGGGGAGGGGTTCTCCTACGAGCAGTACTTC. Residues: CASSQGEGFSYEQYF.

In this sample, this clone turned up a few times. The chain carries TRBV7-2 and TRBJ2-7; D ambiguous. Germline values: CDR1 SGHTA, CDR2 FQGNSA. V dropped 1 base and J dropped 7 bases, with 11 bases sitting between them. This CDR3 spans 13 amino acids. The CDR3, as DNA: TGTGCCAGCAGCTTAGTACAACCCCATGAGCAGTACTTC. This translates into CASSLVQPHEQYF.

Regarding this clone: Because the CDR3's place on the DNA is in doubt, the DNA is left out and the CDR3 is given as listed by TCRdb. The chain uses TRBV5-8 and TRBJ2-1; TRBD1, the D gene given by the table, was not confirmed from the DNA. Germline CDR1 reads SGHTS; CDR2 reads YDEGEE. The CDR3 extends over 13 residues, inclusive of both ends. The CDR3 protein is CASSFGPGNEQFF.

V and J are TRBV6-5 and TRBJ1-2; no definite D call. The CDR3 runs to 14 residues. Germline values: CDR1 MNHEY, CDR2 SVGAGI. Trimming left V 2 bases short and J 2 bases short, with 9 bases between. CDR3 in amino acids: CASSYDAVNYGYTF. In DNA, the CDR3 is TGTGCCAGCAGTTACGATGCGGTCAACTATGGCTACACCTTC.